This TCR beta chain was identified during a study of beta chain features in type 1 diabetes. The CDR3 has 13 amino acids. Germline values: CDR1 MNHNY, CDR2 SVGAGI (reference sequence). The V and J ends lost 5 bases and 2 bases respectively, with 9 bases between them. For this clone: Its antigen is still unknown. The same CDR3 also results from other DNA sequences found in this sample.

Study-wide results and limits: In all four CD4+ subsets, TCRB CDR3 length was significantly, moderately reduced in type 1 diabetes.

CD45RO/CCR7/CD25/CD127/CD95/CD27 separated CD4+ naive, central memory, regulatory and stem cell-like memory cells by sorting. Expressed TCRB transcripts got sequenced, as all isolated RNA was reverse transcribed. Regulatory, naive and central memory T cell samples averaged approximately 3.8 million reads. Sequencing used immunoSEQ multiplex PCR; TCRdb keeps in-frame clones, though not all of them. The sample contains hundreds of thousands of clones, more than 13% of which appear only once. The rearrangement links TRBV6-6 to TRBJ1-2, with D uncertain. The receptor's source is a man in his late teens or twenties with type 1 diabetes. Sequencing used naive CD4+ T cells from blood. The CDR3 region is CASSPGGNYGYTF. The CDR3 nucleotides read TGTGCCAGCAGTCCTGGAGGAAACTATGGCTACACCTTC.